One sample yielded the 10 T cell receptor beta chains listed below, sequenced in a study of blood T cells in healthy people across ages. Sample-barcoded 5' priming and a J-beta primer mix drove a second PCR of about 7 to 12 cycles. TCRdb reprocessed the 5' RACE reads with MiXCR, giving one entry per CDR3 protein. The table has around 900,000 distinct CDR3 sequences, around 28% seen once. Material for sequencing was blood. The receptors stem from a woman at least 80 years old in good health.

This rearrangement joins TRBV6-6 to TRBJ1-1, with a tentative D call TRBD1 (5 bases). This CDR3 has 14 amino acids. The germline V gene has CDR1 MNHNY and CDR2 SVGAGI (reference sequence). V was shortened by 5 bases and J by 6 bases, with 16 bases between the two germline ends. DNA for the CDR3: TGTGCCAGCAGTCCCGCTGGGAGGGACGCTGAAGCTTTCTTT. Translating it yields CASSPAGRDAEAFF.

This clonotype was seen ten or more times. The CDR3 DNA follows: TGTGCCAGCAGTTTAGGGACTAGCGGACTTCGGGAGCAGTACTTC. Translation gives CASSLGTSGLREQYF. This rearrangement joins TRBV6-2 or TRBV6-3 to TRBJ2-7; 11 nucleotides agree with TRBD2. The trim removed 4 bases at V and 7 bases at J, leaving 9 bases unmatched. Germline CDR1 MNHEY, CDR2 SVGEGT. The CDR3 spans 15 residues.

This clonotype was detected a few times. A read error is possible here, since a much larger clone lies one base away. The gene calls are TRBV29-1 and TRBJ1-2; the match to TRBD1 covers 7 bases. V was pared by 7 bases and J by 5 bases, with 4 bases of the junction left unmatched. Germline V gene data show CDR1 as SQVTM and CDR2 as ANQGSEA. The CDR3 runs to 11 residues. DNA of the CDR3: TGCAGCGCTGCGACAGGGTATGGCTACACCTTC. It translates to CSAATGYGYTF.

About this clonotype itself: This may come from a read error, since a much larger clone is one base off. The chain has TRBV20-1 and TRBJ2-3; 7 bases match TRBD1. V shed 2 bases and J 7 bases; nucleotides not matched to a gene: 9. There are 14 residues in the CDR3. The germline CDR1 and CDR2 sequences are DFQATT and SNEGSKA (reference sequence). CDR3 in DNA: TGCAGTGCTAGAAAGGGGGCCCTCGCAAATACGCAGTATTTT. It encodes CSARKGALANTQYF.

This clonotype was seen more than once but under ten times. The rearrangement links TRBV5-6 to TRBJ1-2; 7 bases agree with TRBD1. V lost 4 bases and J lost 4; bases outside the gene matches: 7. CDR1 is SGHDT, CDR2 YYEEEE, per germline. CDR3 length equals 14 residues. The CDR3 is CASSRGQRSYGYTF. The CDR3 nucleotides are TGTGCCAGCAGCAGGGGACAGCGTAGCTATGGCTACACCTTC.

This chain links TRBV6-1 with TRBJ2-7, with 7 bases lining up with TRBD1. The germline CDR1 and CDR2 sequences are MNHNS and SASEGT. The CDR3 runs to 15 residues. Trimming took 0 bases from V and 4 from J; bases not matched to a gene: 6. The CDR3 nucleotides are TGTGCCAGCAGTGAAGCTATGAGACAGGGTTACGAGCAGTACTTC. Translating it yields CASSEAMRQGYEQYF.

As concerns this clonotype: Just one base apart from a much larger clone, this may be a read error. The rearrangement uses TRBV7-2 and TRBJ2-5, with 7 nucleotides matching TRBD1. TRBJ2-7 explains the end of the DNA better; the J call may be wrong. The CDR3 is 14 residues long. Germline values: CDR1 SGHTA, CDR2 FQGNSA. The CDR3 nucleotides read TGTGCCAGCAGCGCGGACAGGCTGGGCTACGAGCAGTACTTC. Its translation: CASSADRLGYEQYF.

To note about this clonotype: Since a much larger clone is just one base distant, this may be a read error. This chain joins TRBV9 and TRBJ2-5; possibly TRBD1 for D (6 bases). Between the trimmed V and J ends, which lost 7 bases and 7 bases, there was a span of 23 bases. Germline loops: CDR1 SGDLS, CDR2 YYNGEE. CDR3 length: 15 residues. Here the CDR3 reads CASGQQVAQGGTQYF. Written as DNA, the CDR3 is TGTGCCAGCGGCCAACAGGTAGCCCAAGGGGGGACCCAGTACTTC.

The V and J genes are TRBV11-2 and TRBJ1-6; TRBD1 agrees at 12 bases. The CDR3 spans 18 residues. Trimming removed 5 bases from V and 12 bases from J; junction bases left unmatched: 17. Looked up from germline, CDR1 is SGHAT and CDR2 is FQNNGV. Here the CDR3 DNA reads TGTGCCAGCAGCCGGGACAGGGGGCGAAGGTTGGCGAGTGAACCCCTCCACTTT. Its translation: CASSRDRGRRLASEPLHF.

The chain uses TRBV20-1 and TRBJ2-7, with 8 bases matching TRBD2. Gene TRBJ2-5 matches the end of the DNA better, so the J call may be wrong. The CDR3 contains 15 residues. Germline CDR1 is DFQATT and CDR2 is SNEGSKA (reference sequence). The CDR3 is CSARDPSGGAETQYF. The CDR3 DNA reads TGCAGTGCTAGAGATCCCAGCGGGGGTGCCGAGACCCAGTACTTC.